This section outlines one T cell receptor beta chain sequence together with its context. This sample is drawn from a study of control samples from healthy donors and cancer patients. V lost 3 bases, J lost 1 base, and 3 bases stayed unmatched. The CDR3 has 14 residues. Looked up from germline, CDR1 is SGDLS and CDR2 is YYNGEE. Profiled with immunoSEQ multiplex PCR; TCRdb holds only in-frame clones, not every one. The table shows over 75,000 clones, with approximately 78% occurring only once. The clonotype originates from a man aged 60-69 years in good health. The chain recombines TRBV9 with TRBJ1-1, with 7 nucleotides matching TRBD1. The material sequenced was blood. The CDR3, as DNA: TGTGCCAGCAGCGCGACAGGGACGAACACTGAAGCTTTCTTT. It specifies CASSATGTNTEAFF.